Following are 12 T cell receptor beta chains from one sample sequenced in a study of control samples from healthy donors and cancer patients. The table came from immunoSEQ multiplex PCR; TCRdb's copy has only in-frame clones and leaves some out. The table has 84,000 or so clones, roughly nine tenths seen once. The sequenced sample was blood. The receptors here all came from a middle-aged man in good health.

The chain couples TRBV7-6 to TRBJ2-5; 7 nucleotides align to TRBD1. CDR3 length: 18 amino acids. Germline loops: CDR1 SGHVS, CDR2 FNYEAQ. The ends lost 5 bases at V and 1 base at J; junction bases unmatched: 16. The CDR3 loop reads CASSIHLPLQGTQETQYF. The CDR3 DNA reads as TGTGCCAGCAGCATACACCTACCCTTACAGGGGACCCAAGAGACCCAGTACTTC. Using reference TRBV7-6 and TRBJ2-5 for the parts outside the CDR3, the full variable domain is GAGVSQSPRYKVTKRGQDVALRCDPISGHVSLYWYRQALGQGPEFLTYFNYEAQQDKSGLPNDRFSAERPEGSISTLTIQRTEQRDSAMYRCASSIHLPLQGTQETQYFGPGTRLLVL.

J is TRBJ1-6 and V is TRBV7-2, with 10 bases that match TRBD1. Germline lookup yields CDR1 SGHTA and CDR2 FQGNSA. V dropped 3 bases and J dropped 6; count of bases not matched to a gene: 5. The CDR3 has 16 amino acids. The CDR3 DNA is TGTGCCAGCAGCTTTTCAGGACAGGGGGTTAATTCACCCCTCCACTTT. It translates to CASSFSGQGVNSPLHF.

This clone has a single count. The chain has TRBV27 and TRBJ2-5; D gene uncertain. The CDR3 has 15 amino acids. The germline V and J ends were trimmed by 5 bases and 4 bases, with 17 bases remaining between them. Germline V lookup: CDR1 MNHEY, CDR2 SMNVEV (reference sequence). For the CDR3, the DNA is TGTGCCAGCAGTGGCGACGGGCAGAAGCCAGAGACCCAGTACTTC. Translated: CASSGDGQKPETQYF.

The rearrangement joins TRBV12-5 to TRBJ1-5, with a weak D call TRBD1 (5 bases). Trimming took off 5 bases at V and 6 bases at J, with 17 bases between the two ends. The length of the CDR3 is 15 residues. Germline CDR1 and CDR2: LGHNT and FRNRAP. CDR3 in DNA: TGTGCTAGTGGTGGCTCGGGGCAGGGAGGTCAGCCCCAGCATTTT. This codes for CASGGSGQGGQPQHF.

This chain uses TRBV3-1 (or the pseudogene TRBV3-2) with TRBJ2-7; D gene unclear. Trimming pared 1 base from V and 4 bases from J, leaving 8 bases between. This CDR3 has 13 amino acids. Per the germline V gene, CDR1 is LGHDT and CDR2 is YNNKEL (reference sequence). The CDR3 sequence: CASSQGLKYEQYF. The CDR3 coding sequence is TGTGCCAGCAGCCAAGGGCTGAAATACGAGCAGTACTTC.

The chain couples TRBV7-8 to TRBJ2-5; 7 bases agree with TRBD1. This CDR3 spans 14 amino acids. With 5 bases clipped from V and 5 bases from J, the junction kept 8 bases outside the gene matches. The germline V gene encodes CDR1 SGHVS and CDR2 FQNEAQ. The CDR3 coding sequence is TGTGCCAGCAGCCGTGACAGGGACAGTGAGACCCAGTACTTC. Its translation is CASSRDRDSETQYF.

CDR3 sequence reads: CACRTAKETQYF. The CDR3 DNA sequence: TGTGCCTGCCGGACAGCAAAAGAGACCCAGTACTTC. This chain joins TRBV30 and TRBJ2-5; perhaps TRBD1 as D (6 bases). Between the trimmed V and J ends, which lost 6 bases and 3 bases, there was a span of 11 bases. The CDR3 extends over 12 amino acids. Germline CDR1 GTSNPN, CDR2 SVGIG (reference sequence).

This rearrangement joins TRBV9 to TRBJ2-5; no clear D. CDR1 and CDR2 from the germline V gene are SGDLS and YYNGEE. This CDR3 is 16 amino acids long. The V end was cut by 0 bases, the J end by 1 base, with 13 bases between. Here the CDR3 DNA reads TGTGCCAGCAGCGTAGGAACCCAATCATCCCAAGAGACCCAGTACTTC. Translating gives CASSVGTQSSQETQYF.

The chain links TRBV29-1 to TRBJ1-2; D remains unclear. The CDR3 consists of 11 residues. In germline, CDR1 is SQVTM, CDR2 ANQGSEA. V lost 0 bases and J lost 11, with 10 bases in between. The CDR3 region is CSVEDHTGYTF. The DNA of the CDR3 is TGCAGCGTTGAAGATCACACCGGATACACCTTC.

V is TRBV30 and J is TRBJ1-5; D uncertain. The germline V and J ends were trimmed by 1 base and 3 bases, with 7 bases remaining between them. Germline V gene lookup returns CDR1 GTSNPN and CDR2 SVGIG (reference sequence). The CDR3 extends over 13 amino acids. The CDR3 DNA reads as TGTGCCTGGAGTGATGGGATCAATCAGCCCCAGCATTTT. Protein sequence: CAWSDGINQPQHF. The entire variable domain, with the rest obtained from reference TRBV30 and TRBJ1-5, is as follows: SQTIHQWPATLVQPVGSPLSLECTVEGTSNPNLYWYRQAAGRGLQLLFYSVGIGQISSEVPQNLSASRPQDRQFILSSKKLLLSDSGFYLCAWSDGINQPQHFGDGTRLSIL.

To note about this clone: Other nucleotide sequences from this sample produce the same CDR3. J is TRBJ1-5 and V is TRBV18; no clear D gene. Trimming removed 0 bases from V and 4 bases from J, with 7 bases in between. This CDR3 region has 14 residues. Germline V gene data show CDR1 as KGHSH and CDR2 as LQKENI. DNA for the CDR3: TGTGCCAGCTCACCACCGGGTGGGAATCAGCCCCAGCATTTT. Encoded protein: CASSPPGGNQPQHF.

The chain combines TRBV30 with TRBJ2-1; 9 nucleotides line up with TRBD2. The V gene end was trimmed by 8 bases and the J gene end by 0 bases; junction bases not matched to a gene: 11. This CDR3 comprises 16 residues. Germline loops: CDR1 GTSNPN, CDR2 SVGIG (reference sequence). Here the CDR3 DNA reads TGTGCCAGCTCTTTTCTTAGCGGGAGCTCCTACAATGAGCAGTTCTTC. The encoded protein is CASSFLSGSSYNEQFF. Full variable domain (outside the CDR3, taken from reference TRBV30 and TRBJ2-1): SQTIHQWPATLVQPVGSPLSLECTVEGTSNPNLYWYRQAAGRGLQLLFYSVGIGQISSEVPQNLSASRPQDRQFILSSKKLLLSDSGFYLCASSFLSGSSYNEQFFGPGTRLTVL.